Sequencing of this T cell receptor (beta chain) was carried out in a study of T cells in Graves' hyperthyroidism and ophthalmopathy. Findings and limits, study-wide: It was a median approximately 6 months before onset that the model predicted ophthalmopathy. Blood shared most expanded thyroid clonotypes above 0.001.

V lost 6 bases and J lost 0; bases outside the gene matches: 7. The CDR3 has 14 residues. Germline V lookup: CDR1 DFQATT, CDR2 SNEGSKA (reference sequence). A few counts support this clonotype. Its antigen is unidentified. Subjects with ophthalmopathy showed a Clinical Activity Score no lower than 3, a NOSPECS grade no lower than 4, and a duration shorter than 3 months. Patients with uncontrolled infections, other autoimmune diseases, pregnancy or lactation were excluded. Amplification of TCR beta CDR3 regions used RNA as the template. Primed by the HTBI set, a first-round RT-PCR was run on the TCR CDR3. TCRdb re-analysed the multiplex PCR reads in MiXCR, keeping a single row per CDR3 protein. There are about 640,000 distinct CDR3 sequences in the sample; around 21% occur only once, and under 35% lies in the top ten.

The chain couples TRBV20-1 to TRBJ1-2; 7 bases agree with TRBD1. Sequenced material: blood. The source is a young man with Graves' ophthalmopathy. In DNA, the CDR3 is TGCAGTGCCCCTACCGGGACAGCTAACTATGGCTACACCTTC. It is translated as CSAPTGTANYGYTF.